This TCR beta chain stems from a study of T cells after yellow fever vaccination. J lost 5 bases, V lost 3 bases, and 13 bases had no gene match. The CDR3 contains 17 residues. CDR1 is MNHEY, CDR2 SVGEGT, per germline. Study observations and caveats: The study re-detected most primary-vaccination clones after the booster (about 95% CD4, 88% CD8).

In TCRdb, the 5' RACE reads were re-called with MiXCR into one record per CDR3 protein. This table holds 200,000 to 250,000 distinct CDR3 sequences, 6.5% to 8.5% found once. This clonotype was counted only a few times. Its antigen is unidentified. V gene TRBV6-2 or TRBV6-3 combines with J gene TRBJ2-1, with 7 bases that match TRBD1. The specimen comprised CD4+ T cells sorted from PBMCs, sampled 15 days after the yellow fever booster vaccination. The clonotype originates from a man aged 25-45 years who received the YFV17D yellow fever vaccine. This chain's CDR3 is CASSYYGSGTANNEQFF. The CDR3 bases are TGTGCCAGCAGTTATTACGGGTCGGGGACAGCTAACAATGAGCAGTTCTTC.